These 17 T cell receptor beta chains were sequenced from one sample in a study of OX40 agonist ivuxolimab in advanced cancers. Library preparation used the immunoSEQ multiplex PCR assay. In TCRdb, the immuneACCESS table is reduced to in-frame sequences with V and J assigned. These tables do not hold every clone; where another copy was compared, an unresolved V gene accounts for under half, and the others remain unexplained. In all, the sample holds roughly 150,000 clones, and approximately 94% of those were seen once. About 0.31% of the sample comes from the top ten. This specimen consisted of CD4+ or CD8+ T cells sorted from blood, obtained in a trial of the OX40 agonist ivuxolimab. The receptors stem from an adult with an advanced solid tumor such as melanoma, head and neck, liver or kidney cancer.

The chain uses TRBV2 and TRBJ1-4; D gene unclear. Trimming stripped 5 bases from V and 2 bases from J, with 12 bases between. The CDR3 has 15 residues. Germline lookup yields CDR1 SNHLY and CDR2 FYNNEI. The CDR3 region is CASSKGGGTNEKLFF. The DNA for the CDR3 is TGTGCCAGCAGTAAAGGCGGTGGGACTAATGAAAAACTGTTTTTT.

The chain couples TRBV19 to TRBJ2-1; D is ambiguous. V was pared by 3 bases and J by 7 bases, with 7 bases between. From germline, CDR1 is LNHDA and CDR2 SQIVND (reference sequence). The CDR3 is 12 residues long. The CDR3, as DNA: TGTGCCAGTAGTATGGTCCGGAATGAGCAGTTCTTC. Amino acid sequence: CASSMVRNEQFF. Variable domain in full (rest from reference TRBV19 and TRBJ2-1): DGGITQSPKYLFRKEGQNVTLSCEQNLNHDAMYWYRQDPGQGLRLIYYSQIVNDFQKGDIAEGYSVSREKKESFPLTVTSAQKNPTAFYLCASSMVRNEQFFGPGTRLTVL.

This clone was seen only once. The V call is TRBV4-2, the J call TRBJ2-3; no clear D gene. CDR3 length: 15 residues. Germline loops: CDR1 LGHNA, CDR2 YNFKEQ. V shed 0 bases and J shed 0 bases, with 7 bases lying between them. The DNA of the CDR3 is TGTGCCAGCAGCCAAGATAGTGGGAGCACAGATACGCAGTATTTT. It is translated as CASSQDSGSTDTQYF.

This sequence joins TRBV9 and TRBJ2-2; perhaps TRBD2 as D (5 bases). Germline CDR1 reads SGDLS; CDR2 reads YYNGEE. V was trimmed by 1 base and J by 2 bases, leaving 12 bases between them. The CDR3 covers 16 residues. The CDR3 spells CASSVTTGINTGELFF. CDR3 nucleotides: TGTGCCAGCAGCGTAACGACGGGGATAAACACCGGGGAGCTGTTTTTT.

The chain has TRBV29-1 and TRBJ2-2; TRBD1 is a possible D gene (6 bases). Germline CDR1 and CDR2: SQVTM and ANQGSEA. The CDR3 covers 14 residues. V was pared by 3 bases and J by 5 bases, with 13 bases between. The CDR3 protein is CSVENRVGTGELFF. In DNA form, the CDR3 reads TGCAGCGTTGAGAACAGGGTGGGAACCGGGGAGCTGTTTTTT.

This chain uses TRBV19 with TRBJ1-2, with D perhaps TRBD1 (6 bases). The germline V gene has CDR1 LNHDA and CDR2 SQIVND (reference sequence). The V end was cut by 6 bases, the J end by 1 base, with 12 bases between. The CDR3 runs 14 residues. The DNA of the CDR3 is TGTGCCAGTAGCCCAGGGGCAAATAACTATGGCTACACCTTC. It translates to CASSPGANNYGYTF.

The V and J genes are TRBV7-9 and TRBJ1-2; no reliable D call. The CDR3 spans 16 residues. Trimming took off 1 base at V and 0 bases at J, with 12 bases between the two ends. Germline V gene sequence: CDR1 SEHNR, CDR2 FQNEAQ (reference sequence). The CDR3 here is CASSLEGGITNYGYTF. The CDR3 nucleotides are TGTGCCAGCAGCTTAGAGGGTGGGATTACTAACTATGGCTACACCTTC.

This clone was seen just once. The chain joins TRBV4-3 to TRBJ2-1, with 11 bases fitting TRBD2. Germline trimming cut 0 bases from V and 6 bases from J; bases unmatched to any gene: 7. This CDR3 spans 17 amino acids. Germline assignment: CDR1 LGHNA and CDR2 YSLEER. The CDR3 nucleotides are TGCGCCAGCAGCCAAGATCAGGGCCTAGCGGGAGGCAATGAGCAGTTCTTC. Protein: CASSQDQGLAGGNEQFF.

The gene calls are TRBV7-3 and TRBJ2-5; maybe TRBD1 (6 bases). Germline CDR1 SGHTA, CDR2 FQGTGA. Trimming pared 3 bases from V and 3 bases from J, leaving 11 bases between. CDR3 size: 14 residues. CDR3 nucleotide sequence: TGTGCCAGCAGCTTTCAGGGGCCGGAAGAGACCCAGTACTTC. Translation gives CASSFQGPEETQYF.

The chain links TRBV11-2 to TRBJ1-3; D is perhaps TRBD1 (5 bases). The CDR3 is made up of 15 amino acids. V lost 4 bases and J lost 2, with 12 bases in between. Germline CDR1 SGHAT, CDR2 FQNNGV. The CDR3 loop is CASSYHGTTGNTIYF. The CDR3 nucleotides read TGTGCCAGCAGCTACCACGGGACGACTGGAAACACCATATATTTT.

This chain links TRBV21-1 with TRBJ2-2; whether TRBD2, the table's D call, matches the DNA was not checked. TRBV21-1 counts as a pseudogene. The CDR3 totals 20 residues. As DNA, the CDR3 is TGTGCCAGCAGCAAAGAGGAGGGACTAGCGGGAGGGCCCGGCACCGGGGAGCTGTTTTTT. Translated, it gives CASSKEEGLAGGPGTGELFF.

The V call is TRBV5-6, the J call TRBJ1-5; D gene unclear. Trimming removed 1 base from V and 5 bases from J, with 7 bases in between. This CDR3 has 13 residues. In germline, CDR1 is SGHDT, CDR2 YYEEEE. The CDR3 here is CASSLWGDQPQHF. The CDR3 DNA is TGTGCCAGCAGCTTGTGGGGTGATCAGCCCCAGCATTTT.

The chain has TRBV29-1 and TRBJ2-3; 7 bases fit TRBD1. This CDR3 is built from 16 residues. With V trimmed by 7 bases and J by 1 base, 14 bases remained unmatched. The germline CDR1 and CDR2 sequences are SQVTM and ANQGSEA. CDR3 sequence (DNA): TGCAGCGCAACTCCACCGGTGGGGACAGGCACAGATACGCAGTATTTT. It specifies CSATPPVGTGTDTQYF.

The chain recombines TRBV7-9 with TRBJ1-5; D call uncertain. CDR1 SEHNR and CDR2 FQNEAQ come from the germline V gene (reference sequence). This CDR3 is 14 amino acids long. Between the trimmed V and J ends, which lost 3 bases and 0 bases, there was a span of 6 bases. The CDR3 region is CASSFQTSNQPQHF. DNA of the CDR3: TGTGCCAGCAGCTTTCAGACTAGCAATCAGCCCCAGCATTTT. The full variable domain, in which reference TRBV7-9 and TRBJ1-5 provide the parts outside the CDR3, is DTGVSQNPRHKITKRGQNVTFRCDPISEHNRLYWYRQTLGQGPEFLTYFQNEAQLEKSRLLSDRFSAERPKGSFSTLEIQRTEQGDSAMYLCASSFQTSNQPQHFGDGTRLSIL.

The chain joins TRBV7-2 to TRBJ1-2, with TRBD1 as a possible D gene (6 bases). V lost 3 bases and J lost 4, with 6 bases in between. The CDR3 is 12 residues long. From germline, CDR1 is SGHTA and CDR2 FQGNSA. CDR3 sequence reads: CASSLDSYGYTF. The CDR3 DNA is TGTGCCAGCAGCTTGGACAGCTATGGCTACACCTTC.

This clone occurred once. The chain combines TRBV10-3 with TRBJ2-3; D uncertain. Germline lookup yields CDR1 ENHRY and CDR2 SYGVKD. The CDR3 covers 15 residues. Deletions cut 2 bases from V and 6 bases from J, with 15 bases between. The CDR3, as DNA: TGTGCCATCAGTGAGGGGGTGGGCCTCGGGGATACGCAGTATTTT. This gives the protein CAISEGVGLGDTQYF.

The chain combines TRBV5-8 with TRBJ1-5, with 9 bases lining up with TRBD1. With 3 bases clipped from V and 2 bases from J, the junction kept 3 bases outside the gene matches. This CDR3 is built from 15 residues. CDR1 is SGHTS, CDR2 YDEGEE, per germline. The DNA of the CDR3 is TGTGCCAGCAGCTGGCGGACAGGGGGCAATCAGCCCCAGCATTTT. As protein: CASSWRTGGNQPQHF.